This T cell receptor (beta chain) appears in the sequencing data of a study of PD-L1 blockade in urothelial cancer. Study-wide background: Most of the roughly 29 patients were men whose urothelial cancer was bladder-origin. Blood analyses occurred 3 weeks (second dose) and 6 weeks post treatment start. Blood-derived samples held a median around 140,000 T cells.

The V gene end was trimmed by 6 bases and the J gene end by 7 bases; junction bases not matched to a gene: 11. The CDR3 is 15 residues long. Germline V gene lookup returns CDR1 MDHEN and CDR2 SYDVKM. TCRdb's copy holds only in-frame clones and misses some; the assay was immunoSEQ multiplex PCR. The sample lists about 76,000 clones; less than 95% were seen once. Sample time point: peripheral blood 6 weeks after treatment start. The TCR sequence derives from an elderly woman with urothelial cancer. Sequenced material: PBMCs, taken around atezolizumab (anti-PD-L1) treatment. The rearrangement links TRBV28 to TRBJ2-1; 8 bases agree with TRBD2. The CDR3 coding sequence is TGTGCCAGCAGCCGTACAGCGGGAGTATGGAATGAGCAGTTCTTC. This gives the protein CASSRTAGVWNEQFF.